The sequence of this T cell receptor (beta chain) was determined in a study of cytomegalovirus exposure and HLA in healthy donors. Study summary: Samples from HLA-typed donors yielded about 85 million unique TCRs in an early data release. Overall study findings and caveats: After further analysis at a later stage, roughly 15,000 TCR beta sequences were associated with HLA alleles at 0.05 false discovery rate.

As concerns this clone: Its matching antigen is unknown.

PCR involved 60 Vbeta and 13 Jbeta primers. Profiling relied on immunoSEQ multiplex PCR, and the TCRdb table lists in-frame clones only, not all of them. The profile shows roughly 200,000 clones, about four fifths of them singletons. The CDR3 has 15 amino acids. Deletions cut 0 bases from V and 0 bases from J, with 9 bases between. Per germline, CDR1 GTSNPN and CDR2 SVGIG (reference sequence). The gene calls are TRBV30 and TRBJ1-5; D not resolved. The sequenced material came from PBMCs. The source of this sequence is a girl aged 10 to 17 in good health and CMV-seropositive. CDR3 DNA: TGTGCCTGGAGTGTTGGTCCCTATAGCAATCAGCCCCAGCATTTT. Residues: CAWSVGPYSNQPQHF.